This TCR beta chain derives from a study of T cell repertoires in cytomegalovirus infection. Study in general: Both a matching HLA type and CMV infection were indicated by public TCR beta signatures.

This clonotype was recorded many times. Germline values: CDR1 SNHLY, CDR2 FYNNEI. With 3 bases removed from V and 1 base from J, the gap between germline ends came to 6 bases. CDR3 length equals 13 residues. TCRdb redid the calling of the reads with MiXCR, one entry per CDR3 protein. The sample has hundreds of thousands of distinct CDR3 sequences; about 7% are singletons. The source material was PBMCs. This chain links TRBV2 with TRBJ1-1, with unresolved D. The source is a human donor in good health (CMV status not recorded). Some clones in this sample may be carry-over from other donors' samples. DNA for the CDR3: TGTGCCAGCAGTGATGACCAGAACACTGAAGCTTTCTTT. This translates into CASSDDQNTEAFF.